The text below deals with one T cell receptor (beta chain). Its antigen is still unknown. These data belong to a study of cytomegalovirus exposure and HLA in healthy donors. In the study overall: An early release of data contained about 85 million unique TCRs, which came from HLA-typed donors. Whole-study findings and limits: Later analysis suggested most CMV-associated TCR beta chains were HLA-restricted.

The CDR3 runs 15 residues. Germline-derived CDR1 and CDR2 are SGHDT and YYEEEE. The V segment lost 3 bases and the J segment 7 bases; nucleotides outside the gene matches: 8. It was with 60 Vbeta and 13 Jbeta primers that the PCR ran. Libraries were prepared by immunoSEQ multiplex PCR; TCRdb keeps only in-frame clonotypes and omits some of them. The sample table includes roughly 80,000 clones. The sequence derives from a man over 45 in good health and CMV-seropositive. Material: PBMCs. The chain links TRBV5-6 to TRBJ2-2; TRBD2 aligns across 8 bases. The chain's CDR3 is CASSSYSGGGGELFF. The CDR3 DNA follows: TGTGCCAGCAGCTCCTACTCCGGGGGGGGCGGGGAGCTGTTTTTT.